This entry concerns a single T cell receptor beta chain. Its cognate antigen is unknown. This entry comes from a study of high-grade serous ovarian cancer treatment subgroups. Study details: Samples averaged approximately 15,000 reads and approximately 7,000 unique TCR beta rearrangements. Overall study findings and caveats: Tumors within one patient showed repertoire similarity of 0.11 to 0.79. Bulk tumor TCR sequencing gave no spatial information. TCR relatedness rose with neoantigen level and trended with mutation load.

TCRdb keeps only in-frame clones here, not all; method: immunoSEQ multiplex PCR. The sample holds just over 35,000 clones, 79% seen once. The CDR3 covers 13 residues. Between the trimmed V and J ends, which lost 4 bases and 9 bases, there was a span of 15 bases. CDR1 is SGHTA, CDR2 FQGNSA, per germline. The tumor samples were collected prior to definitive surgery or chemotherapy. The chain uses TRBV7-2 and TRBJ1-2; no reliable D call. This TCR derives from a human donor with high-grade serous ovarian cancer. Sequences were obtained from tumor tissue. The CDR3 nucleotides are TGTGCCAGCAGCTCTGTCCCGAGGGAGAGCTACACCTTC. This codes for CASSSVPRESYTF. Complete variable domain (other parts from reference TRBV7-2 and TRBJ1-2): GAGVSQSPSNKVTEKGKDVELRCDPISGHTALYWYRQSLGQGLEFLIYFQGNSAPDKSGLPSDRFSAERTGGSVSTLTIQRTQQEDSAVYLCASSSVPRESYTFGSGTRLTVV.